A selection of T cell receptor beta chains follows, all from one sample in a study of T cell responses to AZD1222 COVID-19 vaccine. Profiling relied on immunoSEQ multiplex PCR, and the TCRdb table lists in-frame clones only, not all of them. The sample has about 97,000 clones; roughly 90% are singletons. The sequenced sample was peripheral blood, obtained on day 0 of AZD1222 vaccination. The receptors were sampled from an adult in good health. Both conserved end residues are part of each CDR3. The D gene is left open where the match is weak. Part of the rows lack a size; the others show once, few, many or a class for expanded clones.

D gene	V gene	clone size	J gene	CDR3 protein	CDR3 DNA
.	TRBV19	once	TRBJ1-5	CASSIEQNNSNQPQHF	TGTGCCAGTAGTATAGAACAGAATAATAGCAATCAGCCCCAGCATTTT
.	TRBV5-4	.	TRBJ1-2	CASSLETLGYGYTF	TGTGCCAGCAGCTTGGAGACCCTGGGCTATGGCTACACCTTC
.	TRBV11-3	.	TRBJ2-3	CASSPLRATDTQYF	TGTGCCAGCAGCCCCCTGAGGGCGACAGATACGCAGTATTTT
.	TRBV30	.	TRBJ1-4	CAWSDPRAAEKLFF	TGTGCCTGGAGTGACCCGAGGGCCGCTGAAAAACTGTTTTTT
.	TRBV19	once	TRBJ1-1	CASSVDIQGFEAFF	TGTGCCAGTAGTGTCGATATCCAGGGGTTTGAAGCTTTCTTT
.	TRBV30	.	TRBJ1-1	CAWSRQFGTEAFF	TGTGCCTGGAGTCGACAGTTTGGCACTGAAGCTTTCTTT
.	TRBV24-1	.	TRBJ1-4	CATSDAGSESKGKLFF	TGTGCCACCAGTGATGCCGGGAGCGAAAGTAAGGGAAAACTGTTTTTT
TRBD1	TRBV18	.	TRBJ1-1	CASSPQGQGGSTEAFF	TGTGCCAGCTCACCACAGGGACAGGGAGGAAGCACTGAAGCTTTCTTT
TRBD1	TRBV2	.	TRBJ2-3	CASKGTGETDTQYF	TGTGCCAGCAAGGGGACAGGGGAGACAGATACGCAGTATTTT
TRBD1	TRBV6-1	once	TRBJ1-5	CASSERRGPQQPQHF	TGTGCCAGCAGTGAAAGGAGGGGGCCCCAACAGCCCCAGCATTTT
TRBD1	TRBV18	.	TRBJ1-1	CASSRDRRSPEAFF	TGTGCCAGCTCACGGGACAGACGTTCCCCTGAAGCTTTCTTT
TRBD1	TRBV19	.	TRBJ2-7	CASSIPLDRGDSYEQYF	TGTGCCAGTAGTATCCCCCTAGACAGGGGCGATTCCTACGAGCAGTACTTC
.	TRBV7-9	.	TRBJ1-2	CASSEVGLGYTF	TGTGCCAGCAGCGAGGTGGGTCTTGGCTACACCTTC
.	TRBV15	.	TRBJ1-2	CATSEVQGYGYTF	TGTGCCACCAGCGAAGTACAGGGATATGGCTACACCTTC
TRBD1	TRBV4-3	few	TRBJ2-7	CASSHAGTGPKEQYF	TGCGCCAGCAGCCATGCCGGGACAGGGCCTAAAGAGCAGTACTTC
TRBD2	TRBV7-9	.	TRBJ2-1	CASSLWASGGGNEQFF	TGTGCCAGCAGCCTTTGGGCTAGCGGGGGGGGCAATGAGCAGTTCTTC
.	TRBV11-3	.	TRBJ1-5	CASSLSRSGPQHF	TGTGCCAGCAGCTTGAGTCGAAGTGGGCCCCAGCATTTT
.	TRBV28	once	TRBJ1-6	CASSLFRTFNSPLHF	TGTGCCAGCAGTTTATTCCGGACATTTAATTCACCCCTCCACTTT
.	TRBV21-1	.	TRBJ1-3	CASSPIGILQCTIYF	TGTGCCAGCAGCCCTATCGGGATTCTACAATGCACCATATATTTT
.	TRBV9	.	TRBJ1-4	CASSVEASRNEKLFF	TGTGCCAGCAGCGTAGAGGCTTCCAGGAATGAAAAACTGTTTTTT
TRBD1	TRBV6-2/TRBV6-3	.	TRBJ1-3	CASSWTGSRGNTIYF	TGTGCCAGCAGTTGGACAGGGTCGAGAGGAAACACCATATATTTT
.	TRBV14	.	TRBJ1-3	CASSQIRGPGNTIYF	TGTGCCAGCAGCCAAATCAGGGGACCTGGAAACACCATATATTTT
.	TRBV15	.	TRBJ1-3	CATSNTRYSGNTIYF	TGTGCCACCAGCAATACACGGTACTCTGGAAACACCATATATTTT
.	TRBV6-2/TRBV6-3	.	TRBJ1-1	CASSEDSRGFTEAFF	TGTGCCAGCAGTGAGGACAGTCGGGGGTTTACTGAAGCTTTCTTT
.	TRBV3-1/TRBV3-2	once	TRBJ1-5	CASSQGSNQPQHF	TGTGCCAGCAGCCAGGGTAGCAATCAGCCCCAGCATTTT
TRBD1	TRBV4-1	.	TRBJ2-7	CASSQVGTGDEQYF	TGCGCCAGCAGCCAAGTAGGGACAGGAGACGAGCAGTACTTC
.	TRBV6-7	.	TRBJ2-1	CASSYSKGVEAGWPISYNEQFF	TGTGCCAGCAGTTACTCGAAAGGGGTAGAGGCAGGGTGGCCGATCTCCTACAATGAGCAGTTCTTC
.	TRBV30	.	TRBJ1-2	CASTPGAGPYGYTF	TGTGCCTCGACGCCCGGGGCTGGCCCCTATGGCTACACCTTC